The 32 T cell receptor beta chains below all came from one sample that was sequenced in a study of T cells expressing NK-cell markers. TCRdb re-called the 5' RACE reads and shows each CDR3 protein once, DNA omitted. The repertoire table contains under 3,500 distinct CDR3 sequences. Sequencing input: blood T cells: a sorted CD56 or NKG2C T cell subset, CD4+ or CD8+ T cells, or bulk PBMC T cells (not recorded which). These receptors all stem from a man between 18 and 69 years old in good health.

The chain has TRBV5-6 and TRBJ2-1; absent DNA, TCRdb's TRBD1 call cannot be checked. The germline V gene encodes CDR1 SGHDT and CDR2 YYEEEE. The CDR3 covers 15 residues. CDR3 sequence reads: CASRFAGVFYNEQFF.

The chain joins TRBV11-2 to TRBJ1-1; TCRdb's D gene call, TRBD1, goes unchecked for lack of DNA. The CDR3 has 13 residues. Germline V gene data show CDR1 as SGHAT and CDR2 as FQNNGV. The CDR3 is CASSRDSITEAFF.

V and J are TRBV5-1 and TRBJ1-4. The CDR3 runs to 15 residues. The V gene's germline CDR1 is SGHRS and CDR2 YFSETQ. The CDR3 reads CASSLGSVKDEKLFF. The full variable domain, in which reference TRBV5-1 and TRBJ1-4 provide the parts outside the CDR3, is KAGVTQTPRYLIKTRGQQVTLSCSPISGHRSVSWYQQTPGQGLQFLFEYFSETQRNKGNFPGRFSGRQFSNSRSEMNVSTLELGDSALYLCASSLGSVKDEKLFFGSGTQLSVL.

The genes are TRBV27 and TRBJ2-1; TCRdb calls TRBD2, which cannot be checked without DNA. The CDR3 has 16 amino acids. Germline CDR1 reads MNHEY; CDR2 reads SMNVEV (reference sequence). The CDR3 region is CASSTGTSGAYNEQFF.

The CDR3 here is CSVGLSGPLKQFF. The V gene is TRBV29-1, the J gene TRBJ2-1; TCRdb selects TRBD2, and the lack of DNA leaves this call unchecked. CDR1 and CDR2 from the germline V gene are SQVTM and ANQGSEA. The CDR3 is 13 amino acids.

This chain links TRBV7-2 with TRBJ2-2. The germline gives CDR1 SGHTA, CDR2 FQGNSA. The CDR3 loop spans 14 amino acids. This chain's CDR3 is CASSLGSNTGELFF.

The CDR3 is CASSADSGANVLTF. The V gene is TRBV2, the J gene TRBJ2-6. The germline CDR1 and CDR2 sequences are SNHLY and FYNNEI. The CDR3 sequence is 14 residues long. Drawing the rest from reference TRBV2 and TRBJ2-6, the complete variable domain is EPEVTQTPSHQVTQMGQEVILRCVPISNHLYFYWYRQILGQKVEFLVSFYNNEISEKSEIFDDQFSVERPDGSNFTLKIRSTKLEDSAMYFCASSADSGANVLTFGAGSRLTVL.

CDR3 sequence: CSARDTQGPHYGYTF. This chain links TRBV20-1 with TRBJ1-2; TCRdb names TRBD1, which stays unverified in the absence of DNA. This CDR3 comprises 15 residues. CDR1 and CDR2 (germline): DFQATT, SNEGSKA (reference sequence).

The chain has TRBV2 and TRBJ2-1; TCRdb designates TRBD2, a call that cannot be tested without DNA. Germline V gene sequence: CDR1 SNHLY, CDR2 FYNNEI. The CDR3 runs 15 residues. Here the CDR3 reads CASKLAGGSYNEQFF.

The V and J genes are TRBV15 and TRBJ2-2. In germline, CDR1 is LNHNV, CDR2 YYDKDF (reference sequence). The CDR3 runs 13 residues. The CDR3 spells CATSKDVHGELFF. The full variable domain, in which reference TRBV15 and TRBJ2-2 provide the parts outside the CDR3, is DAMVIQNPRYQVTQFGKPVTLSCSQTLNHNVMYWYQQKSSQAPKLLFHYYDKDFNNEADTPDNFQSRRPNTSFCFLDIRSPGLGDTAMYLCATSKDVHGELFFGEGSRLTVL.

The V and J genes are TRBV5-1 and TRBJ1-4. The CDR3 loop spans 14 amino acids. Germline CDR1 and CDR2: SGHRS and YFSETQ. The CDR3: CASSLGAANEKLFF.

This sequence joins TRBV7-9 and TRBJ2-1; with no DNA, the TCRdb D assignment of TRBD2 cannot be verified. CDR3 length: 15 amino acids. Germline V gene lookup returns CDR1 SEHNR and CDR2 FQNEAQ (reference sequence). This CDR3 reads CASSLVSGGLDEQFF.

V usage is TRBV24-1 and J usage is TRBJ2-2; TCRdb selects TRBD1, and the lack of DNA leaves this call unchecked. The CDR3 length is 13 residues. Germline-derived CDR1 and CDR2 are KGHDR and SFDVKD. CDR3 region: CAAAGQYTGELFF.

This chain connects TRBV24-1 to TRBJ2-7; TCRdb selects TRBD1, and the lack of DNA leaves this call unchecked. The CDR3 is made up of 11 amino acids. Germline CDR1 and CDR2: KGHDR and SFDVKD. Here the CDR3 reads CATADRVEQYF.

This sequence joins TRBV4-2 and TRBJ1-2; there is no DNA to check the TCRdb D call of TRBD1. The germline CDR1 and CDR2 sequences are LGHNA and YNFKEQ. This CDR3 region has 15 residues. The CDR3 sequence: CASSSPGQGDYGYTF.

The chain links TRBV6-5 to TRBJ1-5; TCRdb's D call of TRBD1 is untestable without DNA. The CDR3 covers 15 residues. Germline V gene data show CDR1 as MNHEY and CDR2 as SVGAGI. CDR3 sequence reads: CASKDGGESNQPQHF.

The CDR3 is CASSWSLAGATYEQYF. This chain joins TRBV7-2 and TRBJ2-7; TCRdb calls TRBD2, which cannot be checked without DNA. The CDR3 spans 16 residues. Germline V lookup: CDR1 SGHTA, CDR2 FQGNSA. Filled out from reference TRBV7-2 and TRBJ2-7, the complete variable domain reads GAGVSQSPSNKVTEKGKDVELRCDPISGHTALYWYRQSLGQGLEFLIYFQGNSAPDKSGLPSDRFSAERTGGSVSTLTIQRTQQEDSAVYLCASSWSLAGATYEQYFGPGTRLTVT.

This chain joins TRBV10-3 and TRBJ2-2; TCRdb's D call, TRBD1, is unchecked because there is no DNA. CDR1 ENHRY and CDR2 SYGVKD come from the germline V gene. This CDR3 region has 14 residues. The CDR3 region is CATESGGYTGELFF.

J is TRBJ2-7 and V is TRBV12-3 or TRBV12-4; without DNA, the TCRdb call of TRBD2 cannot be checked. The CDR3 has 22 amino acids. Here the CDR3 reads CASSLQASPGTSGGVLSYEQYF.

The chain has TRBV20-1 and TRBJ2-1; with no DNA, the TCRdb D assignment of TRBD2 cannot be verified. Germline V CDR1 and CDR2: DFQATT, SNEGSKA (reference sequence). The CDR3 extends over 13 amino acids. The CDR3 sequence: CSASAGGKDEQFF.

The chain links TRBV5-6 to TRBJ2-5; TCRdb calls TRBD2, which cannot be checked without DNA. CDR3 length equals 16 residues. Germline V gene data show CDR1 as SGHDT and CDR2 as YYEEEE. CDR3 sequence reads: CASSRGLAGALETQYF.

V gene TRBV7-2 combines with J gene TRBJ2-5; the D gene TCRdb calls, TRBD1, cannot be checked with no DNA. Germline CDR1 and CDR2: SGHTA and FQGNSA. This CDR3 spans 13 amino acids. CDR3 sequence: CASSPGPQETQYF.

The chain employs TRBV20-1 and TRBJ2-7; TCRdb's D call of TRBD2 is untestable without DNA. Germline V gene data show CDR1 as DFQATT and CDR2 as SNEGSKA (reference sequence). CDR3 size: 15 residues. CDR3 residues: CSATQAAGGGYEQYF.

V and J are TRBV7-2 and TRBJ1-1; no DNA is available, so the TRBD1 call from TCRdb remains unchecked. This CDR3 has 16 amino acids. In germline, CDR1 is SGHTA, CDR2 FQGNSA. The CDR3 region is CASSSAPGQGAFEAFF.

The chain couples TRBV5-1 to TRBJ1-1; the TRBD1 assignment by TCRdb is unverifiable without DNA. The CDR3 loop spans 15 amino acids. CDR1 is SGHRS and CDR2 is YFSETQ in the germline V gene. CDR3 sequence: CASSPGGRGNTEAFF.

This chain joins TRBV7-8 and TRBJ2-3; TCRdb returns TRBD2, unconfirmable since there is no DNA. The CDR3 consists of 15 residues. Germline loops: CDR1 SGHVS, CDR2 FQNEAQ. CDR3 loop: CASSPLAGGGDTQYF.

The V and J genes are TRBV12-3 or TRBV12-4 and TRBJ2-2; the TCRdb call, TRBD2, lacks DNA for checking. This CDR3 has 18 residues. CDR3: CASRELAGGAFNTGELFF.

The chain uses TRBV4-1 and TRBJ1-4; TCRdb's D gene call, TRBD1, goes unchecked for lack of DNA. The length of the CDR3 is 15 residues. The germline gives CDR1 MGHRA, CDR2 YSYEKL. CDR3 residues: CASSYPGATNEKLFF.

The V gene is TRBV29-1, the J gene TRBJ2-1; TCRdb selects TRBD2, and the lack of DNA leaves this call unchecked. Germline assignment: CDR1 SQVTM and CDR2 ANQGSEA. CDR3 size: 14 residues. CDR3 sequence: CSVGGGISYNEQFF.

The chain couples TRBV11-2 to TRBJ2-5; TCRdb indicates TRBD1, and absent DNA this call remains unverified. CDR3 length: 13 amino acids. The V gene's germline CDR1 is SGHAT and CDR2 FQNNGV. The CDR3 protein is CASSLPGAETQYF.

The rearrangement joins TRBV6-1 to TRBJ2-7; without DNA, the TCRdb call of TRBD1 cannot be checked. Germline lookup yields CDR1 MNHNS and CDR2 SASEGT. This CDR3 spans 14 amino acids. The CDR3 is CASSPQDNPYEQYF.

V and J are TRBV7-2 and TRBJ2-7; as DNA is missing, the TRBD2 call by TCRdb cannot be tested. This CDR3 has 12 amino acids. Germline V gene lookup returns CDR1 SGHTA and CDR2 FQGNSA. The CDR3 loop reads CASSPQEGLQYF.